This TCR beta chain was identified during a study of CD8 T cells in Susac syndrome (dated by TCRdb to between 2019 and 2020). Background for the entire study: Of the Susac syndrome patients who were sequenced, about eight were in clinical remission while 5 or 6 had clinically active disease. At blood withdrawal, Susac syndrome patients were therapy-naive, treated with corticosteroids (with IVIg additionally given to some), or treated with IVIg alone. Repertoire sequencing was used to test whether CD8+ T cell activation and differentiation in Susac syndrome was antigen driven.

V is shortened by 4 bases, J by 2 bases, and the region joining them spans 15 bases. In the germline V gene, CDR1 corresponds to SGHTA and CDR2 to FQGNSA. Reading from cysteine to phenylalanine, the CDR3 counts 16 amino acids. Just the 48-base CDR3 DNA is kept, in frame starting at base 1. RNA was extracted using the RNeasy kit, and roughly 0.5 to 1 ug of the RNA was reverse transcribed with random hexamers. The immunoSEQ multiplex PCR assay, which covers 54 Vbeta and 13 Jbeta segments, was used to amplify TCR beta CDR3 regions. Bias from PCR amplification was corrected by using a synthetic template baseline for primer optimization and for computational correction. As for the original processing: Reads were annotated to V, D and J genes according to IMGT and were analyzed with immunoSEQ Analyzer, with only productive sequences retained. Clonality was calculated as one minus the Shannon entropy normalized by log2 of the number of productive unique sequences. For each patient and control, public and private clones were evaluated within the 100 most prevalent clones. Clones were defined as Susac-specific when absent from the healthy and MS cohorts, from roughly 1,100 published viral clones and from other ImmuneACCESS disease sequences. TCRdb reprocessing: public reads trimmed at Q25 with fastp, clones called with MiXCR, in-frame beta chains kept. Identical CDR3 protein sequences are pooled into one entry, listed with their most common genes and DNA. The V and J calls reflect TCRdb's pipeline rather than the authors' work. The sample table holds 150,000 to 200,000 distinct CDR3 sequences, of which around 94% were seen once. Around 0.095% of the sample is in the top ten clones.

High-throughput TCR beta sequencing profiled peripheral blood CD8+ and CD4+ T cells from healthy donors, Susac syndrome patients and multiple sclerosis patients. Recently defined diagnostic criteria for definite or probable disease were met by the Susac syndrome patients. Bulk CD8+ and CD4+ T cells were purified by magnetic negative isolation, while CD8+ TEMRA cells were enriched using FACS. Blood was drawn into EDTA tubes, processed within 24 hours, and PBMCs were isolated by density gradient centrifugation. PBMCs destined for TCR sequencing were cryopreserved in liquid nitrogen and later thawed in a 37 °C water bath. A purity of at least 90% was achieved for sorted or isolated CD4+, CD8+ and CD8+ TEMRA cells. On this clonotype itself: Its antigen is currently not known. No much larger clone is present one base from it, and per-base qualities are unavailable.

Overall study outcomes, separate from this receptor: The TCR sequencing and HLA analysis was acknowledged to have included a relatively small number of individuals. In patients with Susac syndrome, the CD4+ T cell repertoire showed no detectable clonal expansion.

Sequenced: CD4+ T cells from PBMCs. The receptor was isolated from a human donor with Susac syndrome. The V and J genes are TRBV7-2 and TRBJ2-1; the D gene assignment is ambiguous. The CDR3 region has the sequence CASSYGRPNAYNEQFF. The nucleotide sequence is TGTGCCAGCAGCTACGGGCGGCCCAACGCCTACAATGAGCAGTTCTTC. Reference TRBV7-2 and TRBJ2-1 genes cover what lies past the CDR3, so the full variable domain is GAGVSQSPSNKVTEKGKDVELRCDPISGHTALYWYRQSLGQGLEFLIYFQGNSAPDKSGLPSDRFSAERTGGSVSTLTIQRTQQEDSAVYLCASSYGRPNAYNEQFFGPGTRLTVL.